The 16 T cell receptor beta chains below all came from one sample that was sequenced in a study of cytomegalovirus exposure and HLA in healthy donors. TCRdb keeps only in-frame clones here, not all; method: immunoSEQ multiplex PCR. The table has some 160,000 clones, roughly 91% seen once; the top ten hold around 3%. The sample taken for sequencing was PBMCs. The origin of the receptors is a man younger than 35 in good health and CMV-seronegative.

J is TRBJ2-6 and V is TRBV2, with 9 bases matching TRBD1. Germline CDR1 SNHLY, CDR2 FYNNEI. J was trimmed by 2 bases and V by 2 bases; bases with no gene match: 7. This CDR3 has 18 residues. The CDR3 sequence is CASSESRTGVTGANVLTF. In DNA form, the CDR3 reads TGTGCCAGCAGTGAAAGCAGGACAGGGGTTACTGGGGCCAACGTCCTGACTTTC.

V usage is TRBV29-1 and J usage is TRBJ1-2; D might be TRBD1 (5 bases). The V end lost 7 bases, the J end lost 7 bases, and 22 bases lay between the germline ends. There are 14 residues in the CDR3. The germline V gene encodes CDR1 SQVTM and CDR2 ANQGSEA. The CDR3: CSANMGQGLSGYTF. CDR3 nucleotide sequence: TGCAGCGCCAACATGGGGCAGGGACTAAGTGGCTACACCTTC.

This chain uses TRBV7-9 with TRBJ2-7; 9 positions agree with TRBD2. CDR1 is SEHNR and CDR2 is FQNEAQ in the germline V gene (reference sequence). This CDR3 spans 14 amino acids. V dropped 2 bases and J dropped 5; count of bases not matched to a gene: 4. The CDR3 coding sequence is TGTGCCAGCAGCTTACGGCGGGAGGGCCACGAGCAGTACTTC. It specifies CASSLRREGHEQYF.

This chain joins TRBV18 and TRBJ1-2; weak D call: TRBD1 (5 bases). V dropped 0 bases and J dropped 10 bases, with 30 bases sitting between them. This CDR3 region has 19 residues. Germline V gives CDR1 KGHSH, CDR2 LQKENI. The CDR3 nucleotides read TGTGCCAGCTCACCACCCCGAGGAGGGACGGTGACTATGGCTATGGACTACACCTTC. This sequence encodes CASSPPRGGTVTMAMDYTF.

The chain combines TRBV5-4 with TRBJ2-5; 14 bases map to TRBD2. This CDR3 is 20 amino acids long. J lost 1 base, V lost 4 bases, and 15 bases had no gene match. Looked up from germline, CDR1 is SGHNT and CDR2 is YYREEE (reference sequence). CDR3 coding DNA: TGTGCCAGCAGCAAAGCCGGGACTAGCGGGAGAATTGGACTCCAAGAGACCCAGTACTTC. Its protein product is CASSKAGTSGRIGLQETQYF.

The rearrangement links TRBV7-8 to TRBJ2-7; D is undetermined. This CDR3 is 18 amino acids long. V was shortened by 0 bases and J by 3 bases, with 21 bases between the two germline ends. CDR1 and CDR2 (germline): SGHVS, FQNEAQ. This CDR3 reads CASSLARQEYTNVYEQYV. The CDR3 DNA reads as TGTGCCAGCAGCTTAGCGCGACAAGAATACACCAATGTCTACGAGCAGTACGTC.

The chain recombines TRBV5-4 with TRBJ2-2; D is undetermined. Germline assignment: CDR1 SGHNT and CDR2 YYREEE (reference sequence). V gave up 1 base and J gave up 0 bases, with 7 bases separating them. The length of the CDR3 is 15 residues. The DNA of the CDR3 is TGTGCCAGCAGCTTGCGAGGTGCGAACACCGGGGAGCTGTTTTTT. Its translation is CASSLRGANTGELFF.

The genes are TRBV27 and TRBJ2-7; 10 bases fit TRBD1. Germline values: CDR1 MNHEY, CDR2 SMNVEV (reference sequence). CDR3 length equals 16 residues. The V and J ends lost 5 bases and 2 bases, in that order; junction bases with no gene match: 9. The chain's CDR3 is CASSGMTGGFTYEQYV. The CDR3 region has the DNA TGTGCCAGCAGTGGAATGACAGGGGGCTTCACCTACGAGCAGTACGTC.

The chain is built from TRBV19 and TRBJ2-7; 11 positions match TRBD1. The J segment lost 3 bases and the V segment lost 7 bases, leaving 11 bases of the junction unmatched. Germline V gene data show CDR1 as LNHDA and CDR2 as SQIVND (reference sequence). This CDR3 is 16 amino acids long. In DNA form, the CDR3 reads TGTGCCAGTACCCCCGGAGTCGGGACAGGGGGCTACGAGCAGTACTTC. It is translated as CASTPGVGTGGYEQYF.

This clone was recorded only once. The chain joins TRBV5-5 to TRBJ2-7; unclear D gene. Between the trimmed V and J ends, which lost 7 bases and 6 bases, there was a span of 17 bases. The CDR3 is 13 amino acids. Germline V CDR1 and CDR2: SGHKS, YYEKEE (reference sequence). CDR3 nucleotide sequence: TGTGCCAGCCATCAGCGCCCTGCTTCCGAGCAGTACGTC. Protein: CASHQRPASEQYV.

The CDR3 sequence is CASSLQAGLGKEQFF. CDR3 bases: TGTGCCAGCAGCTTACAGGCAGGGCTGGGTAAGGAGCAGTTCTTC. V is TRBV7-2 and J is TRBJ2-1; perhaps TRBD1 as D (5 bases). Trimming removed 2 bases from V and 10 bases from J, with 18 bases in between. The germline V gene has CDR1 SGHTA and CDR2 FQGNSA. The CDR3 runs to 15 residues.

The chain uses TRBV7-2 and TRBJ2-3, with TRBD1 as a possible D gene (5 bases). This CDR3 contains 16 residues. Trimming took 0 bases from V and 0 from J, leaving 10 bases between them. CDR1 and CDR2 from the germline V gene are SGHTA and FQGNSA. The CDR3 loop is CASSLASRGSTDTQYF. The DNA for the CDR3 is TGTGCCAGCAGCTTAGCTAGTAGGGGCAGCACAGATACGCAGTATTTT.

The chain couples TRBV5-1 to TRBJ2-7; TRBD2 matches at 7 bases. There are 13 residues in the CDR3. CDR1 and CDR2 from the germline V gene are SGHRS and YFSETQ. The trim removed 5 bases at V and 3 bases at J, leaving 5 bases unmatched. The CDR3: CASSLASGYEQYF. In DNA, the CDR3 is TGCGCCAGCAGTCTGGCTAGCGGCTACGAGCAGTACTTC.

This rearrangement joins TRBV6-5 to TRBJ1-6; D may be TRBD1 (5 bases). V dropped 2 bases and J dropped 9 bases, with 11 bases sitting between them. CDR3 length equals 14 residues. Germline values: CDR1 MNHEY, CDR2 SVGAGI. The CDR3 loop reads CASSYAGRTSPLHF. Written as DNA, the CDR3 is TGTGCCAGCAGTTACGCAGGGAGGACTTCACCCCTCCACTTT.

The rearrangement uses TRBV28 and TRBJ2-5, with TRBD2 identical over 12 bases. This CDR3 contains 15 residues. With 7 bases clipped from V and 1 base from J, the junction kept 4 bases outside the gene matches. The germline V gene has CDR1 MDHEN and CDR2 SYDVKM. CDR3 protein: CASTTSGRSQETQYF. In nucleotides, the CDR3 is TGTGCCAGCACAACTAGCGGGAGGTCCCAAGAGACCCAGTACTTC.

The gene calls are TRBV6-6 and TRBJ2-7; 7 positions match TRBD2. The germline V gene encodes CDR1 MNHNY and CDR2 SVGAGI (reference sequence). This CDR3 has 15 amino acids. V dropped 0 bases and J dropped 3; count of bases not matched to a gene: 5. The CDR3 loop is CASSYSRGSGYEQYF. The CDR3 DNA follows: TGTGCCAGCAGTTACTCCCGCGGGAGCGGCTACGAGCAGTACTTC.